This TCR beta chain was identified during a study of cytomegalovirus exposure and HLA in healthy donors. Study at large: An early release of data contained 70 million to 95 million unique TCRs, which came from HLA-typed donors. Of around 400 genotyped donors, roughly 76% grouped in the Caucasian-associated ancestry cluster. Study-wide findings and caveats: Certain indistinguishable V segments, among them TRBV6-2 and TRBV6-3, were excluded. Most likely, a cluster of highly shared sequence variants arose as a sequencing artifact.

Per the germline V gene, CDR1 is SGHDN and CDR2 is FVKESK. The V gene end was trimmed by 4 bases and the J gene end by 6 bases; junction bases not matched to a gene: 4. The CDR3 has 15 amino acids. PCR amplification relied on 60 Vbeta primers (plus 13 Jbeta primers). TCRdb's table, derived via immunoSEQ multiplex PCR, lists solely in-frame clones and lacks some. This table holds more than 250,000 clones, roughly 90% found once. As concerns this clone: The antigen remains unidentified.

This chain connects TRBV14 to TRBJ1-4; 11 bases line up with TRBD1. Sequencing was performed on PBMCs. This sequence was found in a woman aged 18-30 years in good health and CMV-seronegative. Here the CDR3 DNA reads TGTGCCAGCAGCCCCAGGACAGGGGGCGATGAAAAACTGTTTTTT. Protein sequence: CASSPRTGGDEKLFF.